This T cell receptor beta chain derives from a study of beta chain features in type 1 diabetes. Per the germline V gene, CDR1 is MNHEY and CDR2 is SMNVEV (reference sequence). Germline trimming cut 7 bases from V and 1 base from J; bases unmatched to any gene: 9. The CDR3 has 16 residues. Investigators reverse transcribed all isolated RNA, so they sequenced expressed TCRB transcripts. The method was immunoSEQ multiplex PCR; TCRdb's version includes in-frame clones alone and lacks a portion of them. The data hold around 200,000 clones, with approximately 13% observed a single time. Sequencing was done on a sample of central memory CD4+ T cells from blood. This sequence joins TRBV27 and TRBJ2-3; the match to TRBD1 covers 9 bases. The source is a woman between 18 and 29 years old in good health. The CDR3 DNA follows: TGTGCCAGCACCGGACAGGGGCAAATGCGCACAGATACGCAGTATTTT. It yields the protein CASTGQGQMRTDTQYF.